A selection of T cell receptor beta chains follows, all from one sample in a study of shared clonotypes between healthy human individuals. This table comes from immunoSEQ multiplex PCR, and its TCRdb copy is limited to in-frame clones, with some not included. The data show roughly 720,000 clones, with around 91% seen just once and 30% to 40% held by the top ten. Sample: memory CD8+ T cells from PBMCs. These receptors were obtained from a man aged 18 to 35 in good health. Some clones in this sample may be carry-over from other donors' samples. Both conserved end residues are part of each CDR3. The D gene is left open where the match is weak. Some rows have no size entry. The others give once, few or many, or a class for an expanded clone.

V	D	J	size	DNA	CDR3
TRBV7-9	TRBD2	TRBJ2-7	.	TGTGCCAGCAGCAACCGGGACTACTACGAGCAGTACTTC	CASSNRDYYEQYF
TRBV4-1	TRBD2	TRBJ2-2	.	TGCGCCAGCAGCCAACTAGCGGGAGTTACCGGGGAGCTGTTTTTT	CASSQLAGVTGELFF
TRBV19	.	TRBJ2-5	.	TGTGCCAGTAGCGATAATAGACAGGTCAGGACCCAAGAGACCCAGTACTTC	CASSDNRQVRTQETQYF
TRBV6-6	.	TRBJ2-7	.	TGTGCCAGCAGTTACTCAGGACAGCTCGAGCAGTACTTC	CASSYSGQLEQYF
TRBV27	.	TRBJ2-2	few	TGTGCCAGCAGTTCCTTGAACACCGGGGAGCTGTTTTTT	CASSSLNTGELFF
TRBV14	.	TRBJ2-7	once	TGTGCCAGCAGCCAAGGACAGGTTTACTACGAGCAGTACTTC	CASSQGQVYYEQYF
TRBV27	TRBD2	TRBJ2-5	few	TGTGCCAGCAGTTTAGGGCGGGAGGGGGTGACCCAGTACTTC	CASSLGREGVTQYF
TRBV7-9	.	TRBJ2-1	.	TGTGCCAGCAGCTCCCAAAGAATAGCGGCTTCCTACAATGAGCAGTTCTTC	CASSSQRIAASYNEQFF
TRBV9	.	TRBJ2-7	.	TGTGCCAGCAGCTCGGGGGTGACCGCCTACGAGCAGTACTTC	CASSSGVTAYEQYF
TRBV30	.	TRBJ1-6	once	TGTGCCTGGAGTGTCCCCAGGGCCCGAATAAATTCACCCCTCCACTTT	CAWSVPRARINSPLHF
TRBV5-6	TRBD2	TRBJ2-7	.	TGTGCCAGCAGCTCCGGACTAGCGGTATACGAGCAGTACTTC	CASSSGLAVYEQYF
TRBV2	.	TRBJ2-3	many	TGTGCCAGCAGCCTAGGGACATTCAGCACAGATACGCAGTATTTT	CASSLGTFSTDTQYF
TRBV15	TRBD2	TRBJ2-3	.	TGTGCCACCAGCAGAGATCGCGCTAGCGGGAGTACAGATACGCAGTATTTT	CATSRDRASGSTDTQYF
TRBV27	.	TRBJ2-7	.	TGTGCCAGCAGGCCCAGGGTTGGGAGGTCCTACGAGCAGTACTTC	CASRPRVGRSYEQYF
TRBV5-1	.	TRBJ2-5	.	TGCGCCAGCAGCTTACGGGAGACCCAGTACTTC	CASSLRETQYF
TRBV5-6	TRBD1	TRBJ2-7	once	TGTGCCAGCAGCCAGACCGGGACAGCCTACGAGCAGTACTTC	CASSQTGTAYEQYF
TRBV27	.	TRBJ2-7	.	TGTGCCAGCAGTCCGGGAAGCTCCTACGAGCAGTACTTC	CASSPGSSYEQYF
TRBV6-5	TRBD2	TRBJ2-7	.	TGTGCCAGCTGTCCTAGCGGGAGGATCTCCTACGAGCAGTACTTC	CASCPSGRISYEQYF
TRBV5-5	.	TRBJ1-2	.	TGTGCCAGCAGCTTGGCTCCGGTATATGGCTACACCTTC	CASSLAPVYGYTF
TRBV7-3	.	TRBJ2-2	.	TGTGCCAGCAGCTTAAGGGGCCTAGAATGGGAGAACACCGGGGAGCTGTTTTTT	CASSLRGLEWENTGELFF
TRBV30	.	TRBJ1-2	.	TGTGCCTGGGAAATTCTGGGCGGCCGGTGGGGCTACACCTTC	CAWEILGGRWGYTF
TRBV9	.	TRBJ2-7	.	TGTGCCAGCAGCGTCGGGACAATAGACTACGAGCAGTACTTC	CASSVGTIDYEQYF
TRBV7-2	.	TRBJ2-7	.	TGTGCCAGCAGCTACGGCGGGTACGGGGCCTACGAGCAGTACTTC	CASSYGGYGAYEQYF
TRBV28	TRBD1	TRBJ1-5	.	TGTGCCACGGAGCCCCCCGACAGGGGTGATCAGCCCCAGCATTTT	CATEPPDRGDQPQHF
TRBV7-6	TRBD1	TRBJ1-1	.	TGTGCCAGCAGCTCCACAACCGACAGGGACACTGAAGCTTTCTTT	CASSSTTDRDTEAFF
TRBV14	.	TRBJ1-1	few	TGTGCCAGCAGGCCCGGGACACTGAACACTGAAGCTTTCTTT	CASRPGTLNTEAFF
TRBV7-9	.	TRBJ2-7	.	TGTGCCAGCAGCTTAACGGCACGCGGCTACGAGCAGTACTTC	CASSLTARGYEQYF
TRBV11-2	TRBD2	TRBJ2-1	.	TGTGCCAGCAGCGCGGGACTAGCGGCTTACAATGAGCAGTTCTTC	CASSAGLAAYNEQFF
TRBV30	.	TRBJ2-1	.	TGTGCCTGGAGTTTGAGGCTCTCCTCCTACAATGAGCAGTTCTTC	CAWSLRLSSYNEQFF
TRBV7-6	TRBD1	TRBJ2-4	.	TGTGCCAGCAGCCATACAGGGGAACTAGCCAAAAACATTCAGTACTTC	CASSHTGELAKNIQYF
TRBV6-5	TRBD2	TRBJ2-5	.	TGTGCCAGCAGTTACAATAGCGGGAGGCGTGAAGAGACCCAGTACTTC	CASSYNSGRREETQYF
TRBV11-2	TRBD2	TRBJ2-3	.	TGTGCCAGCAGCTTCGGTAGCGGGAGGGCGGCAGATACGCAGTATTTT	CASSFGSGRAADTQYF
TRBV6-1	.	TRBJ2-1	.	TGTGCCAGCAGTCATTCAGATGAGCAGTTCTTC	CASSHSDEQFF
TRBV6-1	.	TRBJ1-3	.	TGTGCCAGCAGTGACCAGGAGGTACTAGTCTTTCCCTCTGGAAACACCATATATTTT	CASSDQEVLVFPSGNTIYF
TRBV29-1	.	TRBJ2-3	.	TGCAGCGTTGACGGGGGAGATTTGGATACGCAGTATTTT	CSVDGGDLDTQYF
TRBV4-2	.	TRBJ2-7	.	TGTGCCAGCAGGGAAACGTCTAGTGGCGAGCAGTACTTC	CASRETSSGEQYF
TRBV28	TRBD2	TRBJ2-4	.	TGTGCCAGCAGTCTAAGTCCTTTTAGTAGCGGGAGAACTAAGTCCAAAAACATTCAGTACTTC	CASSLSPFSSGRTKSKNIQYF
TRBV9	TRBD2	TRBJ2-1	.	TGTGCCAGCAGCGCGACTAGCGGGAGGGGGGTCAATGAGCAGTTCTTC	CASSATSGRGVNEQFF
TRBV28	TRBD2	TRBJ2-1	few	TGTGCCAGCACTAGCGGGGGGAACAATGAGCAGTTCTTC	CASTSGGNNEQFF
TRBV27	.	TRBJ2-2	.	TGTGCCAGCAGTTTATCCGGGACGGGGGAGCTGTTTTTT	CASSLSGTGELFF
TRBV6-5	TRBD1	TRBJ1-2	.	TGTGCCAGCAGTTACACGGACAGGGAAGGCTACACCTTC	CASSYTDREGYTF
TRBV27	.	TRBJ2-6	.	TGTGCCAGCAGTCTGAGGGGTGCCGGGGCCAACGTCCTGACTTTC	CASSLRGAGANVLTF
TRBV4-1	TRBD1	TRBJ2-7	.	TGCGCCAGCAGCCACCCCCGACAGGGCTACGAGCAGTACTTC	CASSHPRQGYEQYF
TRBV10-2	TRBD2	TRBJ2-5	.	TGCGCCAGCGACGAGGGACGGACTAGCGGCTACCAAGAGACCCAGTACTTC	CASDEGRTSGYQETQYF
TRBV30	.	TRBJ1-2	.	TGTGCCTGGGAGACCCAGACGGACTATGGCTACACCTTC	CAWETQTDYGYTF
TRBV15	.	TRBJ1-1	.	TGTGCCACCAAGTATAGGACAGTCTCAAACGGAGCTTTCTTT	CATKYRTVSNGAFF
TRBV10-2	TRBD1	TRBJ1-5	once	TGCGCCAGCAGGCCCTCGGTAGGGGGCCCCAATCAGCCCCAGCATTTT	CASRPSVGGPNQPQHF
TRBV4-2	.	TRBJ1-1	once	TGTGCCAGCAGCCAAGTCGGACTCGGGCCTTTGAACACTGAAGCTTTCTTT	CASSQVGLGPLNTEAFF
TRBV7-6	TRBD1	TRBJ2-7	.	TGTGCCAGCAGCCCACATCCGGGACAGGGGGCCTACGAGCAGTACTTC	CASSPHPGQGAYEQYF
TRBV15	TRBD1	TRBJ2-5	.	TGTGCCACCAGCTCTCGAACGACAGGGGACGGTGAGACCCAGTACTTC	CATSSRTTGDGETQYF
TRBV5-1	.	TRBJ2-5	.	TGCGCCAGCAGCCCGACCAAACAGCAAGAGACCCAGTACTTC	CASSPTKQQETQYF
TRBV19	.	TRBJ2-5	.	TGTGCCAGTAGTATTTTTTCCGGGGAGACCCAGTACTTC	CASSIFSGETQYF
TRBV11-2	.	TRBJ2-7	once	TGTGCCAGCAGCCCGTACGGGGGAGTTCGCTACGAGCAGTACTTC	CASSPYGGVRYEQYF
TRBV9	TRBD1	TRBJ2-3	.	TGTGCCAGCAGCGTAGGACAGGGGATTACAGATACGCAGTATTTT	CASSVGQGITDTQYF
TRBV7-9	.	TRBJ2-2	.	TGTGCCAGCGTTGCGGCCGGGGAGCTGTTTTTT	CASVAAGELFF
TRBV7-9	TRBD1	TRBJ2-1	.	TGTGCCAGCACCCCCAGACAGGGAAGCTCCTACAATGAGCAGTTCTTC	CASTPRQGSSYNEQFF